The sequence of this TCR beta chain was determined in a study of blood T cell repertoires in COVID-19. Study-wide context: The United States, Italy and Spain supplied acute and convalescent COVID-19 samples. PBMCs, B-cell-depleted T cells, or T cells provided the cDNA or gDNA that made up the material.

V lost 1 base, J lost 1 base, and 11 bases lay in between. This CDR3 contains 15 residues. In germline, CDR1 is SGHVS, CDR2 FQNEAQ. As handled by the study authors: Estimates of nucleated cell counts were drawn from the amplification of reference gene primers. Profiled with immunoSEQ multiplex PCR; TCRdb holds only in-frame clones, not every one. D and trimming come from the DNA, and the V and J calls and clone size come from that table. The sample lists over 150,000 clones; about three quarters were seen once. Sequenced sample: peripheral blood. The V call is TRBV7-8, the J call TRBJ2-7, with D possibly TRBD1 on 6 matching bases. The origin of this receptor is a man aged 70-80 years with acute or convalescent COVID-19. CDR3 residues: CASSLEDRSSYEQYF. Here the CDR3 DNA reads TGTGCCAGCAGCTTAGAGGACAGATCGTCCTACGAGCAGTACTTC.